This entry concerns a single T cell receptor (beta chain). Germline V gene lookup returns CDR1 SEHNR and CDR2 FQNEAQ (reference sequence). V gave up 5 bases and J gave up 5 bases; unmatched junction bases: 9. CDR3 length: 15 residues. The data are from a study of blood T cell repertoires in COVID-19. Study details: Sources were T cells, B-cell-depleted T cells, or PBMCs; the material itself was cDNA or gDNA.

Ages ranged from about 18 to 89 years, with residence in about two dozen US areas. Per the original methods: Amplification of reference gene primers was used by the study to estimate nucleated cell counts. Some clones are missing from TCRdb's copy, which holds only in-frame ones; the method was immunoSEQ multiplex PCR. The V and J calls and clone size come from that table; D and trimming were worked out from the DNA. The table shows 400,000 to 550,000 clones, with nearly 90% occurring only once. This receptor was taken from a woman under 30 with acute COVID-19. The chain links TRBV7-9 to TRBJ2-1; the match to TRBD2 covers 7 bases. The sequencing sample was made of PBMCs or T cells enriched from blood (not recorded which). The CDR3 DNA follows: TGTGCCAGCAGCCCGCTAGGGCGGGGGAACAATGAGCAGTTCTTC. It yields the protein CASSPLGRGNNEQFF.